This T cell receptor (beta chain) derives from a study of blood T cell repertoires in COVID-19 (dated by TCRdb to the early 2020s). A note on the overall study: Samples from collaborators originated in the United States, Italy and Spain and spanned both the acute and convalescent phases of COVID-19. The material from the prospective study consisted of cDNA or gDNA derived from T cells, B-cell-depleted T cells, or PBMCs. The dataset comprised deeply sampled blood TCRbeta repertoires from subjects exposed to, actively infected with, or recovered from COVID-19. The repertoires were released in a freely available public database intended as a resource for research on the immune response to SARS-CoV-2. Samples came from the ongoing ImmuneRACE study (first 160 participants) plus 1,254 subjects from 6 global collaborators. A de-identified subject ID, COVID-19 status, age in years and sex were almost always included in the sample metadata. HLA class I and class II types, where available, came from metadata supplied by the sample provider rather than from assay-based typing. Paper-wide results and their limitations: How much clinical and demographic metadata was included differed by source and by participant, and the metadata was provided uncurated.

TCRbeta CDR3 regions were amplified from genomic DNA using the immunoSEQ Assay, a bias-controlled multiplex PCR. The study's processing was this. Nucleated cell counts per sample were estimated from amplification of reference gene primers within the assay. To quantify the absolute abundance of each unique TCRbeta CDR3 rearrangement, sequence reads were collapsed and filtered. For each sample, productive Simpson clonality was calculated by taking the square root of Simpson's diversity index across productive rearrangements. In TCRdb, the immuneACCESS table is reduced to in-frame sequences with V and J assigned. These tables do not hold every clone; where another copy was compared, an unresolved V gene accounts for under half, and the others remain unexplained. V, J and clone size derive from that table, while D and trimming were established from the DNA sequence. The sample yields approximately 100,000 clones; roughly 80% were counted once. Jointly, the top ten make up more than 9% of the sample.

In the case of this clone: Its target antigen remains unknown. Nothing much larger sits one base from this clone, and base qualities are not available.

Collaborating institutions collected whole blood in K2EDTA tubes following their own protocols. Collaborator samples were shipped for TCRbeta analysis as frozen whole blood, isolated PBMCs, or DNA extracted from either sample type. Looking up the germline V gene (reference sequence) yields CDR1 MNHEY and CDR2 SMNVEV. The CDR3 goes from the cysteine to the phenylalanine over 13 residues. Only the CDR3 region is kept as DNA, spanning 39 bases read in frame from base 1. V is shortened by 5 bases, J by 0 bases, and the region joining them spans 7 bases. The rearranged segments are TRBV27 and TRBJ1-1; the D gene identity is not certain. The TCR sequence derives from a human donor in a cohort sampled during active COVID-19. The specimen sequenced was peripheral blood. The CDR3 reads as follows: CASSRLMNTEAFF. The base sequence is TGTGCCAGCAGTCGTTTAATGAACACTGAAGCTTTCTTT.